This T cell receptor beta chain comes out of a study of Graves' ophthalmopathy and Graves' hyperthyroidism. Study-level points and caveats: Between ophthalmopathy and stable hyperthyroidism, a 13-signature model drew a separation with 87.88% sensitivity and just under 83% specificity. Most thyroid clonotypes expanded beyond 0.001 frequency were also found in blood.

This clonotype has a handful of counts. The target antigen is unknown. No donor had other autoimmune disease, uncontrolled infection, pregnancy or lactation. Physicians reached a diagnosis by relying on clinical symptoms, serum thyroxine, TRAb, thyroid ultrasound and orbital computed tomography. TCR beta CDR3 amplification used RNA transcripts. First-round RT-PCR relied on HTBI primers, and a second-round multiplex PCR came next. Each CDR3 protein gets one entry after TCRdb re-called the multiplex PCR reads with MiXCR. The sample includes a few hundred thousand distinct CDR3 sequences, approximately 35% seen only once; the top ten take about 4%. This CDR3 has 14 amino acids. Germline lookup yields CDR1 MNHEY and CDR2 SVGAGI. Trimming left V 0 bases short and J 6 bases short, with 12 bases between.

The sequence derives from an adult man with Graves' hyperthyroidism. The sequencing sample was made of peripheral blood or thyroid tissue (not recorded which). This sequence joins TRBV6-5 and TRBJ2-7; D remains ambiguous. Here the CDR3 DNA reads TGTGCCAGCAGTTACTCAATCTTATTCCCCGAGCAGTACTTC. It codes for CASSYSILFPEQYF.